Described below is a single TCR beta chain sequence and its context. The data originate from a study of T cells in Graves' hyperthyroidism and ophthalmopathy. The CDR3 covers 11 residues. Germline CDR1 is GTSNPN and CDR2 is SVGIG (reference sequence). Trimming took 3 bases from V and 8 from J, leaving 10 bases between them. Regions amplified from RNA transcripts were the TCR beta CDR3 regions. The TCR CDR3 first-round RT-PCR relied on the HTBI primer set. TCRdb independently ran MiXCR on the multiplex PCR reads; one entry per CDR3 protein. The table lists roughly 630,000 distinct CDR3 sequences, less than 20% of them singletons.

The clonotype comes from a woman aged 25-40 years with Graves' hyperthyroidism. The sample consisted of blood. V is TRBV30 and J is TRBJ1-1; the D is unclear. The CDR3 here is CAWRDLTEAFF. In nucleotides, the CDR3 is TGTGCCTGGAGGGACTTAACAGAAGCTTTCTTT.